The clone carrying this TCR beta chain showed up just once. Germline CDR1 SGHRS, CDR2 YFSETQ. The V gene end was trimmed by 2 bases and the J gene end by 8 bases; junction bases not matched to a gene: 8. The CDR3 runs 14 residues. This sample is part of a study of blood T cell repertoires in COVID-19. Using immunoSEQ multiplex PCR, the repertoire was profiled, and TCRdb retains in-frame clones only, with some absent. The data hold fewer than 150,000 clones, with approximately 85% observed a single time. Material: peripheral blood. This sequence joins TRBV5-1 and TRBJ1-2, with TRBD1 identical over 8 bases. This sequence was found in a human donor in a cohort sampled during active COVID-19. CDR3 bases: TGCGCCAGCAGCTTTTCAACAGGGGGTCGCGGCTACACCTTC. This encodes CASSFSTGGRGYTF.